This T cell receptor beta chain stems from a study of T-cell reconstitution after alpha-beta-depleted transplantation in children. Whole-study findings and limits: Once a year had passed after transplant, T-cell counts and diversity came mostly from newly produced T cells. The study reportedly traced alpha-beta T cells about two months after transplant to several hundred expanded graft clones. There were some patients whose high TCRbeta diversity at day 60 came from surviving recipient T cells and thymic progenitors.

Preparation of the TCRbeta library involved a method that used unique molecular identifiers. Each CDR3 protein gets one entry after TCRdb re-called the PCR reads with MiXCR. There are about 980,000 distinct CDR3 sequences in the sample; roughly 29% occur only once, and over 25% lies in the top ten. Germline V gene data show CDR1 as MNHNS and CDR2 as SASEGT. The length of the CDR3 is 15 residues. Trimming cost V 5 bases and J 5 bases; bases outside gene matches: 6. About this clonotype: Its antigen remains unknown.

The genes are TRBV6-1 and TRBJ2-2; TRBD1 agrees at 9 bases. Material: PBMCs, mostly from graft donor cells, obtained 360 days after TCRalphabeta/CD19-depleted stem cell transplant. This receptor was obtained from a boy younger than two who had a stem cell transplant for SCID, so the T cells may come from the graft donor. CDR3: CASSPRDRDTGELFF. The CDR3 DNA sequence: TGTGCCAGCAGTCCGCGGGACAGGGATACCGGGGAGCTGTTTTTT.